These 18 T cell receptor beta chains were sequenced from one sample in a study of shared clonotypes between healthy human individuals. This table comes from immunoSEQ multiplex PCR, and its TCRdb copy is limited to in-frame clones, with some not included. In the table there are some 530,000 clones, around 73% of which are singletons. The specimen was PBMCs. The source of these receptors is a woman in her thirties or forties in good health. Some clones in this sample may be carry-over from other donors' samples.

This clone was seen ten or more times. The rearrangement uses TRBV5-1 and TRBJ1-6; D remains ambiguous. Germline V CDR1 and CDR2: SGHRS, YFSETQ. The V end was cut by 2 bases, the J end by 7 bases, with 10 bases between. The CDR3 extends over 14 amino acids. This chain's CDR3 is CASSFYSLNSPLHF. The DNA of the CDR3 is TGCGCCAGCAGCTTTTACAGCCTGAATTCACCCCTCCACTTT.

In the case of this clone: With a much larger clone just one base away, this may be a read error. V usage is TRBV7-2 and J usage is TRBJ1-2; tentatively, D is TRBD1 (5 bases). This CDR3 has 12 residues. V lost 5 bases to trimming and J lost 6 bases, with 10 bases between them. Per the germline V gene, CDR1 is SGHTA and CDR2 is FQGNSA. DNA of the CDR3: TGTGCCAGCAGCCAGGCAGGGCATGGCTACACCTTC. This sequence encodes CASSQAGHGYTF.

V and J are TRBV30 and TRBJ2-1, with TRBD2 as a possible D gene (5 bases). This CDR3 contains 11 residues. From germline, CDR1 is GTSNPN and CDR2 SVGIG (reference sequence). V lost 5 bases to trimming and J lost 13 bases, with 15 bases between them. The CDR3 DNA follows: TGTGCCTGGGACAATCTAGCACTTCAGTTCTTC. Its translation: CAWDNLALQFF.

This rearrangement joins TRBV7-2 to TRBJ2-2; 12 bases match TRBD2. V lost 5 bases, J lost 5 bases, and 3 bases stayed unmatched. The CDR3 has 15 residues. CDR1 is SGHTA and CDR2 is FQGNSA in the germline V gene. The chain's CDR3 is CASSSGLAGTGELFF. The CDR3 bases are TGTGCCAGCAGCAGCGGACTAGCGGGGACCGGGGAGCTGTTTTTT.

In this sample, this clone turned up once. J is TRBJ1-1 and V is TRBV28; 7 nucleotides agree with TRBD1. CDR1 is MDHEN and CDR2 is SYDVKM in the germline V gene. There are 14 residues in the CDR3. V gave up 8 bases and J gave up 0 bases; unmatched junction bases: 6. The CDR3 protein is CASWDQGVNTEAFF. DNA for the CDR3: TGTGCCAGCTGGGACCAGGGGGTGAACACTGAAGCTTTCTTT.

The V and J genes are TRBV4-3 and TRBJ2-1; 7 bases align to TRBD2. The trim removed 1 base at V and 4 bases at J, leaving 7 bases unmatched. Germline CDR1 is LGHNA and CDR2 is YSLEER. The length of the CDR3 is 16 residues. CDR3: CASSQAGLEGYNEQFF. The CDR3 DNA reads as TGCGCCAGCAGCCAAGCTGGACTAGAGGGGTACAATGAGCAGTTCTTC.

This clone was observed a single time. The chain joins TRBV19 to TRBJ1-1; D gene unclear. Germline assignment: CDR1 LNHDA and CDR2 SQIVND (reference sequence). This CDR3 region has 13 residues. V was shortened by 7 bases and J by 0 bases, with 9 bases between the two germline ends. CDR3 nucleotide sequence: TGTGCCAGTATGGACCCAATGAACACTGAAGCTTTCTTT. Translating it yields CASMDPMNTEAFF.

The chain uses TRBV6-1 and TRBJ2-2; D unclear. The CDR3 runs to 14 residues. V lost 1 base and J 6 bases, leaving 9 bases between the germline ends. CDR1 MNHNS and CDR2 SASEGT come from the germline V gene. In DNA form, the CDR3 reads TGTGCCAGCAGTGAAGGCCCATTGTCCGGGGAGCTGTTTTTT. Amino acid sequence: CASSEGPLSGELFF.

The chain couples TRBV9 to TRBJ2-5; TRBD2 matches at 9 bases. From germline, CDR1 is SGDLS and CDR2 YYNGEE. J gave up 5 bases and V 0 bases, and 8 bases lay outside the gene matches. This CDR3 is 16 amino acids long. CDR3 coding DNA: TGTGCCAGCAGCGTAGGTGGTAGCGGGGGCGGGGAGACCCAGTACTTC. It encodes CASSVGGSGGGETQYF.

The chain has TRBV7-8 and TRBJ2-1; either TRBD1 or TRBD2 may supply D (6 bases each). The CDR3 is 12 amino acids. The germline gives CDR1 SGHVS, CDR2 FQNEAQ. Trimming removed 6 bases at V and 10 bases at J, with 13 bases between. CDR3 residues: CASSRGGKEQFF. The CDR3 DNA follows: TGTGCCAGCAGTCGAGGGGGGAAGGAGCAGTTCTTC.

This clone was recorded only once. This sequence joins TRBV6-5 and TRBJ2-5; D is ambiguous. The J call may be mistaken, given a closer DNA end match to TRBJ2-7. Germline V gene sequence: CDR1 MNHEY, CDR2 SVGAGI. CDR3 length: 14 amino acids. Written as DNA, the CDR3 is TGTGCCAGCAGTTACTCGAGTCCCGGCTACGAGCAGTACTTC. Its protein is CASSYSSPGYEQYF.

The J gene is TRBJ1-4, the V gene TRBV5-1; 10 positions agree with TRBD1. Per germline, CDR1 SGHRS and CDR2 YFSETQ. V trimming: 4 bases; J trimming: 7 bases; junction bases outside the gene matches: 1. CDR3 length equals 13 residues. CDR3 bases: TGCGCCAGCAGCCGGGACAGGGGTGAAAAACTGTTTTTT. Protein product: CASSRDRGEKLFF.

The chain uses TRBV6-1 and TRBJ1-1, with no clear D. V lost 2 bases and J lost 7, with 8 bases in between. The CDR3 contains 12 residues. Germline CDR1 is MNHNS and CDR2 is SASEGT. Here the CDR3 DNA reads TGTGCCAGCAGTGAAATTGGTTTTGAAGCTTTCTTT. Protein sequence: CASSEIGFEAFF.

This CDR3 is CASSVVGRGNEQFF. DNA of the CDR3: TGTGCCAGCAGCGTAGTGGGTAGGGGCAATGAGCAGTTCTTC. The V and J genes are TRBV9 and TRBJ2-1; D perhaps matches TRBD1 (5 bases). Germline V gene lookup returns CDR1 SGDLS and CDR2 YYNGEE. This CDR3 has 14 amino acids. Trimming pared 0 bases from V and 6 bases from J, leaving 10 bases between. Full variable domain (remainder filled in from reference TRBV9 and TRBJ2-1): DSGVTQTPKHLITATGQRVTLRCSPRSGDLSVYWYQQSLDQGLQFLIQYYNGEERAKGNILERFSAQQFPDLHSELNLSSLELGDSALYFCASSVVGRGNEQFFGPGTRLTVL.

This CDR3 is CASSDNGENTEAFF. The CDR3 coding sequence is TGTGCCAGCAGTGATAATGGGGAGAACACTGAAGCTTTCTTT. The chain is built from TRBV6-1 and TRBJ1-1; D unclear. The CDR3 loop spans 14 amino acids. CDR1 is MNHNS, CDR2 SASEGT, per germline. V gave up 3 bases and J gave up 1 base, with 9 bases separating them.

The chain is built from TRBV19 and TRBJ1-5; the match to TRBD1 covers 12 bases. The CDR3 covers 15 residues. Germline-derived CDR1 and CDR2 are LNHDA and SQIVND (reference sequence). V lost 5 bases, J lost 6 bases, and 5 bases stayed unmatched. The chain's CDR3 is CASSLGQGAGQPQHF. CDR3 bases: TGTGCCAGTAGTTTGGGACAGGGGGCCGGTCAGCCCCAGCATTTT.

V gene TRBV4-3 combines with J gene TRBJ1-2; possible D gene TRBD1, 5 bases. From germline, CDR1 is LGHNA and CDR2 YSLEER. This CDR3 spans 16 amino acids. V gave up 1 base and J gave up 0 bases, with 12 bases separating them. This CDR3 reads CASSQGDRNTNYGYTF. The CDR3 nucleotides are TGCGCCAGCAGCCAAGGGGACCGAAATACTAACTATGGCTACACCTTC.

A few counts support this clone. This sample also contains other DNA sequences that code for the same CDR3. J is TRBJ2-3 and V is TRBV7-2, with D hard to call. Trimming removed 4 bases from V and 6 bases from J, with 8 bases in between. Germline V CDR1 and CDR2: SGHTA, FQGNSA. The CDR3 runs 12 residues. CDR3 in amino acids: CASSYSADTQYF. For the CDR3, the DNA is TGTGCCAGCAGCTATAGTGCCGATACGCAGTATTTT.